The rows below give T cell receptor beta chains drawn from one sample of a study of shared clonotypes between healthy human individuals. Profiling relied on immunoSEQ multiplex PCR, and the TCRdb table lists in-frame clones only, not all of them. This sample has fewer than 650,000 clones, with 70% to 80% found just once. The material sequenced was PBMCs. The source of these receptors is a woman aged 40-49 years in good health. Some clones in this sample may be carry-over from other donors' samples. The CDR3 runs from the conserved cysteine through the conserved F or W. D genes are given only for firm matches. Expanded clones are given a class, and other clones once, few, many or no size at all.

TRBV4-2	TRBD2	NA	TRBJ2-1	TGTGCCAGCAGCCCTGGACTAGTCAATGAGCAGTTCTTC	CASSPGLVNEQFF
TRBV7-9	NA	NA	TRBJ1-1	TGTGCCAGCAGCTTAATAAGCGGAGGTGAAGCTTTCTTT	CASSLISGGEAFF
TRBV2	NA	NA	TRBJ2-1	TGTGCCAGCAGTGGGGGGGTAGCCCACTACAATGAGCAGTTCTTC	CASSGGVAHYNEQFF
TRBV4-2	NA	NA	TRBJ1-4	TGTGCCAGCAGCCAGTCCCAAGGGGCAACTAATGAAAAACTGTTTTTT	CASSQSQGATNEKLFF
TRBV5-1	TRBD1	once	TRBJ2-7	TGCGCCAGCAGAAGGACAGGGGGGTACGAGCAGTACTTC	CASRRTGGYEQYF
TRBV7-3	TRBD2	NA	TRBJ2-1	TGTGCCAGCAGCTTAAGTGGCGGGAGGGTCTACAATGAGCAGTTCTTC	CASSLSGGRVYNEQFF
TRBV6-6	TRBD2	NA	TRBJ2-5	TGTGCCAGCAGCCACGGGTCTAGCGGGAACCAAGAGACCCAGTACTTC	CASSHGSSGNQETQYF
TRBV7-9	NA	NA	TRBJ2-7	TGTGCCAGCAGCCGGGACACAACCCACGAGCAGTACTTC	CASSRDTTHEQYF
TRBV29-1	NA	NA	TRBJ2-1	TGCAGCGTCCCCAGGTCTGCAGGGGCTGTCGATGAGCAGTTCTTC	CSVPRSAGAVDEQFF
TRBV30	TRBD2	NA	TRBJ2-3	TGTGCCTGGAGTTTGACTAGCGGGAGGATCCGGGCAGATACGCAGTATTTT	CAWSLTSGRIRADTQYF
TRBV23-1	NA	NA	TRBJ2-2	TGCGCCAGCAGTCCGAGGACAGCGAACACCGGGGAGCTGTTTTTT	CASSPRTANTGELFF
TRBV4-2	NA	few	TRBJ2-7	TGTGCCAGCAGCCAAGATCAGGGAATGACCTACGAGCAGTACTTC	CASSQDQGMTYEQYF
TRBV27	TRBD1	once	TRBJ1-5	TGTGCCAGCAGCTGGACAGGGAATCAGCCCCAGCATTTT	CASSWTGNQPQHF
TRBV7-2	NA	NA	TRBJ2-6	TGTGCCAGCAGCCTGGGCGGGGCCAACGTCCTGACTTTC	CASSLGGANVLTF
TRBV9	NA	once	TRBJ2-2	TGTGCCAGCAGCCCCCGAGGGGGAGGACGCACCGGGGAGCTGTTTTTT	CASSPRGGGRTGELFF
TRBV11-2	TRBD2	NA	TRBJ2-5	TGTGCCAGCAGCTTAAAATGGGGACTAGCGGGAGTGGAGACCCAGTACTTC	CASSLKWGLAGVETQYF
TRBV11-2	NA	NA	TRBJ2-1	TGTGCCAGCCTAGGGCCGGGCAATGAGCAGTTCTTC	CASLGPGNEQFF
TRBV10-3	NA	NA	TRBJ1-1	TGTGCCATCAAGGTTCAGGGTATGGGAGCTAACACTGAAGCTTTCTTT	CAIKVQGMGANTEAFF
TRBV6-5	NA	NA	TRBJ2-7	TGTGCCAGCAGTTACTTGGGGGCCAGCTCCTACGAGCAGTACTTC	CASSYLGASSYEQYF
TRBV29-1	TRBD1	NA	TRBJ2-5	TGCAGCGTTTGGGGAGGGACAGGGTTTGAAGAGACCCAGTACTTC	CSVWGGTGFEETQYF
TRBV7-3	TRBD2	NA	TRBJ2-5	TGTGCCAGCAGCTCCGGCCCAGCGGGAGGACCACAAGGGACCCAGTACTTC	CASSSGPAGGPQGTQYF
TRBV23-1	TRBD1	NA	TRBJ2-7	TGCGCCAGCAGCCTTGCCGCCAGGGGGAACTTTATGGGGTACGAGCAGTACTTC	CASSLAARGNFMGYEQYF
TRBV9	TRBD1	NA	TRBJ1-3	TGTGCCAGCAGCGTAGCTACGGGGACAGGAGGCTCTGGAAACACCATATATTTT	CASSVATGTGGSGNTIYF
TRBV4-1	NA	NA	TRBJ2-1	TGCGCCAGCAGCCAAGAGGGTTACTCCTACAATGAGCAGTTCTTC	CASSQEGYSYNEQFF
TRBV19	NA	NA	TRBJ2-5	TGTGCCAGTAGTATCATAGCCCAAGAGACCCAGTACTTC	CASSIIAQETQYF
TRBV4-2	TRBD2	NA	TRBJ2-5	TGTGCCAGCAGCCAAGGGATGACTAGCGGGATAGAGACCCAGTACTTC	CASSQGMTSGIETQYF